This T cell receptor beta chain was sequenced during a study of blood T cell repertoires in COVID-19. TCRdb's table, derived via immunoSEQ multiplex PCR, lists solely in-frame clones and lacks some. The data contain more than 150,000 clones, around 86% of them singletons. Per germline, CDR1 SGHRS and CDR2 YFSETQ. The V and J ends lost 2 bases and 5 bases respectively, with 10 bases between them. The CDR3 loop spans 13 amino acids. Sample: peripheral blood. This chain joins TRBV5-1 and TRBJ2-5; D gene uncertain. The source of this sequence is a woman between 35 and 50 years old with acute or convalescent COVID-19. The CDR3 DNA reads TGCGCCAGCAGCTTTCCTAGTGAGGAGACCCAGTACTTC. It codes for CASSFPSEETQYF.